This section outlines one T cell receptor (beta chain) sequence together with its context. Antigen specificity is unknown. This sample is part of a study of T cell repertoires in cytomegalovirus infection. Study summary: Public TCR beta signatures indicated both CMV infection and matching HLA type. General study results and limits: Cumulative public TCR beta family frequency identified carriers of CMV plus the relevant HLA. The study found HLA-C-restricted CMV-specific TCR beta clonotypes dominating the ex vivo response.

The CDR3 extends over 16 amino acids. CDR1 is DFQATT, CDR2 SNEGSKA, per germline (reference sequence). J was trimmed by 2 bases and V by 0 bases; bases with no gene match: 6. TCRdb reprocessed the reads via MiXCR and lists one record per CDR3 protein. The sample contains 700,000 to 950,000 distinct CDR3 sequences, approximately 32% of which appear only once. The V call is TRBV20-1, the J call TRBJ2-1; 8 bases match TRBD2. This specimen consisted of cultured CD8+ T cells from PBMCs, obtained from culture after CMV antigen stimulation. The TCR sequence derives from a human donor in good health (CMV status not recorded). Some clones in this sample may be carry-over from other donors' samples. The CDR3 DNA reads TGCAGTGCTAGAGATCAGAAGCGGGGGACCTACAATGAGCAGTTCTTC. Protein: CSARDQKRGTYNEQFF.